This T cell receptor beta chain came from a study of blood T cell repertoires in COVID-19 (dated by TCRdb to about 2020). Notes on the research overall: Samples from collaborators originated in the United States, Italy and Spain and spanned both the acute and convalescent phases of COVID-19. The prospective study material was composed of cDNA or gDNA derived from T cells, B-cell-depleted T cells, or PBMCs. The dataset comprised deeply sampled blood TCRbeta repertoires from subjects exposed to, actively infected with, or recovered from COVID-19. The repertoires were made available in a free public database intended to serve as a resource for research on the immune response to SARS-CoV-2. Samples came from the ongoing ImmuneRACE study (first 160 participants) plus 1,254 subjects from 6 global collaborators. A de-identified subject ID, COVID-19 status, age in years and sex were almost always included in the sample metadata. Where HLA class I and class II types were available, the types were taken from metadata supplied by the sample provider, not from assay-based typing. Study-wide findings and limitations: How much clinical and demographic metadata was included differed by source and by participant, and the metadata was provided uncurated.

With respect to this clone: It has no known antigen specificity. No clone much larger than this one lies a single base away; base qualities are absent.

The immunoSEQ Assay, a bias-controlled multiplex PCR, was used to amplify TCRbeta CDR3 regions from genomic DNA. The source study handled its data this way. Within the assay, amplification of reference gene primers was used to estimate how many nucleated cells each sample contained. To quantify the absolute abundance of each unique TCRbeta CDR3 rearrangement, sequence reads were collapsed and filtered. For each sample, productive Simpson clonality was calculated by taking the square root of Simpson's diversity index across productive rearrangements. TCRdb obtained this table from immuneACCESS and retained in-frame rearrangements with V and J assigned. These tables miss some clones; where compared with another copy, unresolved V genes account for less than half of the shortfall, and the remainder is unexplained. That table furnishes V, J and clone size, whereas the DNA furnished D and trimming. This sample holds around 260,000 clones; around 92% were observed only once. 2.6% of the sample goes to the ten largest clones.

In Seattle, one collaborating source enrolled patients while the infection was active and tracked those patients longitudinally over the course of disease. The collaborating institutions used their own protocols to collect whole blood in K2EDTA tubes. For TCRbeta analysis, collaborator samples were shipped as frozen whole blood, as isolated PBMCs, or as DNA extracted from either sample type. The sequence came from a person aged 18 to 30 with COVID-19, enrolled during active disease. The sequenced sample consisted of peripheral blood.

Here is the DNA: TGTGCCAGCAGCCAAGCCGGGACAGGGATTCAGCCCCAGCATTTT. Its protein reads: CASSQAGTGIQPQHF. This chain joins TRBV4-2 to TRBJ1-5, and 9 bases in between align with TRBD1. Including cysteine and phenylalanine, the CDR3 has 15 amino acids. The sequence is cut down to CDR3 DNA, 45 bases in frame from base 1. Germline trimming: 1 base from V, 6 bases from J; junction bases outside gene matches: 4. Reading the germline V gene gives CDR1 LGHNA and CDR2 YNFKEQ.